A selection of T cell receptor beta chains follows, all from one sample in a study of T cell repertoires in cytomegalovirus infection. Their antigens remain unidentified. TCRdb reprocessed the reads with MiXCR, giving one entry per CDR3 protein. There are a few hundred thousand distinct CDR3 sequences in the sample; 25% to 35% occur only once, and around 20% lies in the top ten. The specimen was cultured PBMCs, collected from culture after CMV antigen stimulation. All receptors derive from a human donor in good health (CMV status not recorded). Some clones in this sample may be carry-over from other donors' samples. Each CDR3 is given with its conserved first and last residue. The D gene is left open where the match is weak. Expanded clones are given a class, and other clones once, few, many or no size at all.

.	few	TRBV19	TRBJ2-7	TGTGCCACGGGACTGAAGAGCTCCTACGAGCAGTACTTC	CATGLKSSYEQYF
.	.	TRBV19	TRBJ1-2	TGTGCCAGTAGTTTGGACAGTCCGAGGCACTATGGCTACACCTTC	CASSLDSPRHYGYTF
.	few	TRBV5-6	TRBJ2-7	TGTGCCAGCAGCTTACGATCGTCGACACGGGGGCTTACGCAGTACTTC	CASSLRSSTRGLTQYF
TRBD2	.	TRBV13	TRBJ2-3	TGTGCCAGCAGCTCCCGCGGGGGGGGGCCAGATACGCAGTATTTT	CASSSRGGGPDTQYF
.	.	TRBV7-2	TRBJ1-6	TGTGCCAGCAGGAAAGAAGGGAATTCACCCCTCCACTTT	CASRKEGNSPLHF
.	many	TRBV7-2	TRBJ1-2	TGTGCCAGCAGCCTTGGTGAATTCTATGGCTACACCTTC	CASSLGEFYGYTF
.	few	TRBV12-3/TRBV12-4	TRBJ1-1	TGTGCCACAGGTCGGGGAGCGAACACTGAAGCTTTCTTT	CATGRGANTEAFF
TRBD2	.	TRBV10-3	TRBJ2-3	TGTGCCATCAGTCTGGGAACTAGCGGGAGTGACACGCAGTATTTT	CAISLGTSGSDTQYF
.	.	TRBV6-1	TRBJ1-5	TGTGCCAGCAGTGAAGCCCCTTTGGGCCAAAGGCAGCCCCAGCATTTT	CASSEAPLGQRQPQHF
.	.	TRBV19	TRBJ2-3	TGTGCCAGTAGTAAGTTCGGTTCCACAGATACGCAGTATTTT	CASSKFGSTDTQYF
.	few	TRBV10-3	TRBJ1-1	TGTGCCATCAGGGACGACATGAACACTGAAGCTTTCTTT	CAIRDDMNTEAFF
.	.	TRBV11-1	TRBJ1-1	TGTGCCAGCAGCTTAGGGACTTCACCGAACACTGAAGCTTTCTTT	CASSLGTSPNTEAFF
TRBD2	.	TRBV19	TRBJ2-1	TGTGCCAGTAGTATAGACAGCGGGGGGGCCAGTGAGCAGTTCTTC	CASSIDSGGASEQFF
.	.	TRBV6-6	TRBJ1-5	TGTGCCAGCAGTTACTCAGGGTATAGCAATCAGCCCCAGCATTTT	CASSYSGYSNQPQHF
.	.	TRBV4-1	TRBJ2-2	TGCGCCAGCAATCCGGGACTCTCGAACACCGGGGAGCTGTTTTTT	CASNPGLSNTGELFF
TRBD2	few	TRBV27	TRBJ2-7	TGTGCCAGCAGCCCAGGGACTAGCGGGGTCTACGAGCAGTACTTC	CASSPGTSGVYEQYF
TRBD1	many	TRBV7-2	TRBJ1-2	TGTGCCAGCAGCTTCTTTCCGGGACAGGCTAACTATGGCTACACCTTC	CASSFFPGQANYGYTF
TRBD2	few	TRBV19	TRBJ2-2	TGTGCCACCACTCGGGGGGCCGGGGAGCTGTTTTTT	CATTRGAGELFF
.	.	TRBV6-8	TRBJ2-3	TGTGCCAGCAGTTACTCCGGGACTCCCAACACAGATACGCAGTATTTT	CASSYSGTPNTDTQYF
.	few	TRBV6-5	TRBJ1-1	TGTGCCACCTTGGGGAGTGGGAACACTGAAGCTTTCTTT	CATLGSGNTEAFF
.	.	TRBV28	TRBJ2-7	TGTGCCAGCTCTCCTAGCGCGGCCTACGAGCAGTACTTC	CASSPSAAYEQYF
.	many	TRBV7-8	TRBJ2-7	TGTGCCAGCAGCCCGGGACGTACGAGCTCCTACGAGCAGTACTTC	CASSPGRTSSYEQYF
.	.	TRBV6-5	TRBJ2-3	TGTGCCACGGGCGGTCCTATCACAGATACGCAGTATTTT	CATGGPITDTQYF
.	.	TRBV25-1	TRBJ1-1	TGTGCCAGCAGTGGCGATTACGGCCTGAACACTGAAGCTTTCTTT	CASSGDYGLNTEAFF
TRBD2	.	TRBV9	TRBJ2-5	TGTGCCAGCAGCGTAGAGTGGGGCGGACTAGCGGAAGAGACCCAGTACTTC	CASSVEWGGLAEETQYF
TRBD1	.	TRBV7-9	TRBJ1-1	TGTGCCAGCAGCTCCCGGACAGGGGGTCCCACTGAAGCTTTCTTT	CASSSRTGGPTEAFF
.	.	TRBV28	TRBJ1-1	TGTGCCAGCAGCTTAGCTGCTCACAGGACAATGAAGAACACTGAAGCTTTCTTT	CASSLAAHRTMKNTEAFF
.	.	TRBV12-3/TRBV12-4	TRBJ1-6	TGTGCCAGCAGCCCCGGGACGGAAATAAGCCCCTATAATTCACCCCTCCACTTT	CASSPGTEISPYNSPLHF
TRBD1	few	TRBV6-1	TRBJ2-7	TGTGCCAGCAGTGATGGGACAGGGGCCTACGAGCAGTACTTC	CASSDGTGAYEQYF
.	.	TRBV7-4	TRBJ2-1	TGTGCCAGCAGCTCGGGGGACTCCTACAATGAGCAGTTCTTC	CASSSGDSYNEQFF
.	.	TRBV6-1	TRBJ2-1	TGTGCCAGCAGGGACAGCAGCTCCTACAATGAGCAGTTCTTC	CASRDSSSYNEQFF